Listed below are T cell receptor beta chains from one sample, sequenced in a study of T cells in Graves' hyperthyroidism and ophthalmopathy. TCRdb re-called the multiplex PCR reads through MiXCR, storing one row per CDR3 protein. The repertoire holds around 300,000 distinct CDR3 sequences, with 13% to 15% as singletons. Sequencing input: blood. These receptors originate from a woman between 50 and 59 years old with Graves' hyperthyroidism that later progressed to Graves' ophthalmopathy. Both conserved end residues are part of each CDR3. Each record gives: D gene, J gene, V gene, clone size, CDR3 DNA, CDR3 protein. The D gene is left open where the match is weak. Only some rows state a clone size, as once, few, many or a class for expanded clones.

>NA|TRBJ1-2|TRBV29-1|many
TGCAGCGTTGCGGCGGTCATCGGCTATGGCTACACCTTC
CSVAAVIGYGYTF
>TRBD1|TRBJ2-2|TRBV7-3|many
TGTGCCAGCAGCTTTGGACAGGGGTCCGGGGAGCTGTTTTTT
CASSFGQGSGELFF
>NA|TRBJ2-3|TRBV11-3|many
TGTGCCAGCAGCTACAGACAGGATCCAGATACGCAGTATTTT
CASSYRQDPDTQYF
>TRBD1|TRBJ2-5|TRBV5-1|NA
TGCGCCAGCAGCTTGGACACAGGGGGGGAGACCCAGTACTTC
CASSLDTGGETQYF
>NA|TRBJ2-2|TRBV28|many
TGTGCCAGCACGACCACCTTGACCGGGGAGCTGTTTTTT
CASTTTLTGELFF
>NA|TRBJ2-1|TRBV30|many
TGTGCCTGGAGTGGCCCGGTAGGGGGGGATGAGCAGTTCTTC
CAWSGPVGGDEQFF
>TRBD2|TRBJ2-1|TRBV6-1|NA
TGTGCCAGCAGAGGACTATTAACTGGGACTAGCGGGACGTCCCCCTCCTACAATGAGCAGTTCTTC
CASRGLLTGTSGTSPSYNEQFF
>TRBD2|TRBJ2-3|TRBV6-2/TRBV6-3|many
TGTGCCAGCAATAGCGGGAGCATAGGAGATACGCAGTATTTT
CASNSGSIGDTQYF
>NA|TRBJ1-1|TRBV20-1|few
TGCAGTGCTAGAGGGGGGGGGGGGAACACTGAAGCTTTCTTT
CSARGGGGNTEAFF
>TRBD1|TRBJ1-5|TRBV4-1|many
TGCGCCAGCAGCCAATTGACAGGGGGAAATCAGCCCCAGCATTTT
CASSQLTGGNQPQHF
>NA|TRBJ1-1|TRBV28|few
TGTGCCAGCAGCCTCAACACTGAAGCTTCCTTT
CASSLNTEASF
>NA|TRBJ2-5|TRBV19|NA
TGTGCCAGTAGTATCTTCGGTGCCTCATCGCAAGAGACCCAGTACTTC
CASSIFGASSQETQYF
>TRBD2|TRBJ2-7|TRBV7-9|NA
TGTTCCAGCAGCTTGACTAGCGGCACCTACGAGCAGTACTTC
CSSSLTSGTYEQYF
>NA|TRBJ1-1|TRBV6-1|many
TGTGCCAGCAGTCCCCGGGTCGAAGCTTTCTTT
CASSPRVEAFF
>NA|TRBJ2-7|TRBV9|many
TGTGCCAGCAGCGTCATACCAACTTACGAGCAGTACTTC
CASSVIPTYEQYF
>TRBD2|TRBJ2-5|TRBV5-6|NA
TGTGCCAGCAGCCTAGGGACTAGCGGGAGGGCCAGAGAGACCCAGTACTTC
CASSLGTSGRARETQYF
>TRBD2|TRBJ2-1|TRBV7-2|many
TGTGCCAGCAGCTCCTCTAGCGGGAGGTACAATGAGCAGTTCTTC
CASSSSSGRYNEQFF
>TRBD1|TRBJ2-7|TRBV4-1|few
TGCGCCAGCAGCTACCCGGGACAGGGGGCCGGCGAGCAGTACTTC
CASSYPGQGAGEQYF
>NA|TRBJ2-4|TRBV18|NA
TGTGCCAGCTCACCGAACAGGGGGGGCCTAGCCAAAAACATTCAGTACTTC
CASSPNRGGLAKNIQYF
>NA|TRBJ1-5|TRBV28|many
TGTGCCAGCAGTTTACAGGGATTGGATCAGCCCCAGCATTTT
CASSLQGLDQPQHF
>TRBD1|TRBJ1-4|TRBV11-2|NA
TGTGCCAGCAGCACCGGGACAGCTGGGGGAACTAATGAAAAACTGTTTTTT
CASSTGTAGGTNEKLFF
>TRBD1|TRBJ2-2|TRBV5-6|many
TGTGCCAGCAGCATTCCGGGACAGGGGGTTGACACCGGGGAGCTGTTTTTT
CASSIPGQGVDTGELFF
>TRBD1|TRBJ1-1|TRBV19|few
TGTGCCAGTAGTATGATAGGACAGGAGATGGCTTTCTTT
CASSMIGQEMAFF